This T cell receptor beta chain was captured in a study of cytomegalovirus exposure and HLA in healthy donors (dated by TCRdb to the late 2010s). General notes on the study: An earlier analysis of roughly 500 of the donors reported 250 to 300 Gb of sequence data and some 120 million unique TCR beta sequences from 150 million to 200 million T cells. Roughly 300 gigabases of sequencing data and 80 million or so unique TCR sequences were included in an early release covering about 700 HLA-typed donors. Of the roughly 400 genotyped donors, 70% to 90% were placed in the genetic ancestry cluster associated with self-reported Caucasian donors. The study was designed to test whether signatures of past pathogen exposure could be identified by cataloging public T cell receptors. Using immunosequencing, the study profiled T cell repertoires from 666 subjects and related those repertoires to cytomegalovirus serostatus. A separate validation cohort of 90 to 150 different subjects was used in addition to the roughly 640-subject first cohort. To predict cytomegalovirus infection status, the study combined high-throughput TCR immunosequencing, statistical association of individual TCRs with disease status, and machine learning. In a later analysis, previously published TCR beta repertoires from about 640 donors were re-analyzed and high-resolution HLA genotyping was added so that TCR occurrence patterns could be studied. Rather than drawing on any new phenotypic data, the later analysis identified candidate immune exposures from TCR beta sequences and the way those sequences occurred across donors. To decide whether each TCR beta V gene segment behaved as functional or pseudogenic, an earlier analysis of several hundred of the donors relied on high-throughput TCR beta sequencing. Donor age, sex, ethnicity and CMV serostatus were compiled together with the repertoire data. Genome-wide SNP genotypes for about 60% of the 666 donors were used in a later genetic analysis, which treated that subset as a discovery cohort. Every repertoire in the discovery cohort had been generated on one and the same sequencing platform. HLA typing covered class I and class II loci at four-digit resolution. Typing coverage varied by locus: roughly 629-640 donors for A, B, C, DRB1 and DQB1; some 520 for DQA1; around 570 for DPA1; under 490 for DPB1. About five DR-DQ haplotypes were handled as single units for association and clustering because linkage in the cohort was strong. On average, about 200,000 unique TCR beta nucleotide sequences were sequenced per donor among some 420 genotyped donors of the cohort, with roughly a sixth of those sequences being non-productive. The investigation overall reported the following: The study gave a list of over 150 TCR beta chains associated with cytomegalovirus. According to a later analysis, parvovirus B19, influenza, CMV and Epstein-Barr virus appeared linked to several top co-occurrence clusters. Compared with the roughly 710-donor mean, donors in an Asian-associated ancestry cluster had fewer N-insertions in productive TCRs, according to a later genetic analysis. Across donors, most TCR sequences were observed very rarely, whereas some public TCRs were present in many individuals. Sequencing depth was assumed to be roughly uniform across donors in the presence/absence analyses, though that assumption may not hold. Correlated functional status among segregating V segments might be attributable to linkage disequilibrium, but an unknown experimental factor could not be ruled out. Only TCR beta chains were sequenced in this cohort, and the absence of alpha or paired-chain data limited detectable features. According to the authors, the approach could potentially be generalized to other disease states and immunological phenotypes. Some IMGT-functional V segments, including TRBV6-2 and TRBV6-3, could not be distinguished by the 87-base-pair reads and were therefore excluded. Because HLA typing was missing for some donors at each locus, association tests included only the typed subset. Broadly in line with IMGT annotations, most TCR beta V segments showed up in productive rearrangements about 90% or about 30% of the time in an earlier analysis of around 550 of the donors. A few of the identified cytomegalovirus-associated TCR beta chains were confirmed in vitro to be specific for cytomegalovirus antigens. A cluster of highly shared sequence variants was judged likely to be a technical artifact of the sequencing pipeline. Fewer than 20 rarely observed V segments, including chromosome 9 orphons, were excluded from the earlier analysis of a few hundred of the donors because counts were too low. According to a later analysis, TCR association rates differed among HLA loci, with DRB1 alleles showing the most associated TCRs and HLA-C alleles showing the fewest. The only immune exposure information available for the cohort was CMV serostatus. The classifier was reported to diagnose cytomegalovirus status with high specificity and sensitivity in both the original and validation cohorts. A later analysis found that HLA-associated TCR beta chains were more clonally expanded and had lower generation probabilities than equally common non-associated chains. A further reported finding was that TCR beta sequences accurately predicted the HLA-A and HLA-B alleles for most subjects in the first cohort. A later analysis found that most CMV-associated TCR beta chains appeared HLA-restricted, with HLA associations seemingly driven largely by CMV exposure. In a later analysis, 15,000 to 20,000 TCR beta sequences were associated with specific HLA alleles at a false discovery rate of 0.05. Assigning TCR associations to individual alleles was difficult when HLA alleles, especially DR and DQ, strongly co-occurred. A later genetic analysis associated a missense DCLRE1C variant with V-gene and J-gene trimming of TCR beta chains, and an independent cohort replicated the association.

About this clone itself: Its antigen remains undetermined. Base qualities are not recorded, but no much larger clone differs from it by a single base.

The cohort was made up of roughly 670 healthy bone marrow donors. Cohort members were all nominally healthy when sampled, although unrecorded immune exposures were likely present. The donor tested CMV seropositive, placing the donor among the roughly 300 seropositive members of the cohort. A peripheral blood sample was collected from each donor, and TCR beta sequencing was performed on peripheral blood mononuclear cells. The Qiagen DNeasy Blood Extraction Kit was used to extract genomic DNA from the blood cell samples. CDR1 is given as MGHDK and CDR2 as SYGVNS, both from the germline V gene. The CDR3 covers 14 residues, taking in both the cysteine and the phenylalanine. The read is trimmed to its CDR3 DNA, 42 bases read in frame from base 1. V is trimmed back by 3 bases and J by 7 bases, and the junction contains 6 bases that no gene match accounts for. The library relied on the immunoSEQ multiplex PCR assay. For the multiplex PCR, a mixture combining 60 forward primers for TCR Vbeta segments and 13 reverse primers for TCR Jbeta segments was used. A multiplex PCR assay on genomic DNA amplified the CDR3 region of rearranged TCR beta genes. The amplified TCR beta libraries were sequenced on the Illumina HiSeq System as 87-base-pair reads. As for the authors' bioinformatics: Across the roughly 640 repertoires, a later analysis counted some 80 million unique TCR beta chains, 9 million to 14 million of which were shared by at least two donors. To remove PCR and sequencing errors, raw reads were error-corrected and collapsed into unique sequences using a nearest-neighbor algorithm that merged closely related sequences. Alignment of CDR3 sequences to IMGT reference sequences was used to assign V, D and J gene segments. For a sequence to be retained, at least a six-nucleotide match to both a V gene segment and a J gene segment was required. Rearrangements were called productive when the CDR3 lacked stop codons and stayed in frame with V and J; all others were non-productive. CDR3 was defined according to IMGT convention as the region running from the second conserved V-encoded cysteine to the conserved J-encoded phenylalanine. The earlier analysis of more than 450 of the donors excluded sequences that lacked an unambiguous match to a single V gene segment. An earlier analysis of 550 to 650 of the donors classified V segments as functional when productive rearrangements were above 56.7% and as segregating when the standard deviation between donors was above 5%. To diagnose cytomegalovirus status from the catalog of TCR beta chain sequences, a statistical classification framework was built. A later analysis assigned V and J genes by comparing TCR nucleotide sequences with IMGT/GENE-DB human TR gene sequences. The TCRdist pipeline was used in a later analysis to assign CDR3 sequences and most-parsimonious VDJ recombination scenarios. In a later analysis, each TCR beta chain was defined by its CDR3 amino acid sequence together with its V-gene family, and reads lacking a unique V-gene family were excluded. To address suspected cross-contamination and a sequencing artifact, a later analysis removed approximately 590 highly shared, low-generation-probability nucleotide sequences. For each public chain, a later analysis derived a clonal expansion index from normalized ranks of inferred template counts within each repertoire. A later analysis computed generation probabilities with a VDJ recombination model fitted to out-of-frame rearrangements, and checked the results against IGoR. In a later analysis, hypergeometric tests were used to score TCR-TCR, TCR-HLA and TCR-CMV co-occurrence, with a repertoire-size bias correction applied to TCR pairs. False discovery rates were estimated in a later analysis by permuting HLA or CMV assignments 20 times. In a later analysis, co-occurring TCRs were grouped using DBSCAN, and TCRdist sequence similarity was added for clustering within HLA-allele-positive subsets. Repertoires with fewer than 30,000 or more than 120,000 public chains were left out of co-occurrence clustering, as were roughly five repertoires with anomalous nucleotide sharing. TCRdb provides this immuneACCESS table in a form limited to in-frame rearrangements. Some clones are lacking; in checked studies, under half of them reflect an unresolved V gene, and why the rest are absent is not known. V, J and clone size were drawn from that table, and D and trimming were deduced from the DNA. The sample data list some 120,000 clones, and about 81% of these were observed just once. The ten largest clones take up more than 7% of the sample.

The V and J genes are TRBV25-1 and TRBJ1-2; the central 9 bases match TRBD1. The clonotype was recovered from a woman aged 45-65 years in good health and CMV-seropositive. Sequenced input: PBMCs. The CDR3 region: CASSEWTGVGGYTF. The bases are TGTGCCAGCAGTGAGTGGACAGGGGTTGGTGGCTACACCTTC.